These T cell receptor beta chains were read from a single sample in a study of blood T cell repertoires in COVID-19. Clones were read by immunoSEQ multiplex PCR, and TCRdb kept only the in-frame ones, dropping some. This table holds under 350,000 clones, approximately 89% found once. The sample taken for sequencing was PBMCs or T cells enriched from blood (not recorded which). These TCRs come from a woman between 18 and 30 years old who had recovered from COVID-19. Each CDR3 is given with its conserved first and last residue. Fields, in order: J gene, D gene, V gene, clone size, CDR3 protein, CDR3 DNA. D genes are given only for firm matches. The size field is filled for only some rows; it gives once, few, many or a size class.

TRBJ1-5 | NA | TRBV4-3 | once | CASSQDRASNQPQHF | TGCGCCAGCAGCCAAGACAGGGCGAGCAATCAGCCCCAGCATTTT
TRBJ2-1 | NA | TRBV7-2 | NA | CASSKPYNRGRKFF | TGTGCCAGCAGCAAACCCTATAATCGGGGTAGGAAATTCTTC
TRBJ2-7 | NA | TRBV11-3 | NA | CASSLVPSSYEQYF | TGTGCCAGCAGCTTAGTGCCCAGCTCCTACGAGCAGTACTTC
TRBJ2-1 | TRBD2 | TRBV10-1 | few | CASSYGLAGADNEQFF | TGCGCCAGCAGCTACGGACTAGCGGGAGCTGACAATGAGCAGTTCTTC
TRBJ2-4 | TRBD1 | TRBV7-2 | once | CASSYRQGEGNIQYF | TGTGCCAGCAGCTATAGACAGGGGGAAGGAAACATTCAGTACTTC
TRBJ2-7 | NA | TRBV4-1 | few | CASSQERRQIVGPEQYF | TGCGCCAGCAGCCAAGAGAGGAGACAGATTGTAGGACCCGAGCAGTACTTC
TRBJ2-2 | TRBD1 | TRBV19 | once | CASSFWTGRFAEGTGELFF | TGTGCCAGTAGTTTCTGGACAGGGAGGTTCGCGGAGGGAACCGGGGAGCTGTTTTTT
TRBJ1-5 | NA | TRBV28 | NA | CASSLLGGGISNQPQHF | TGTGCCAGCAGTTTATTGGGAGGGGGGATTAGCAATCAGCCCCAGCATTTT
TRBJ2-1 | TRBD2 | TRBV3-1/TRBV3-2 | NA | CASSQLAGGPYNEQFF | TGTGCCAGCAGCCAACTAGCGGGAGGGCCTTACAATGAGCAGTTCTTC
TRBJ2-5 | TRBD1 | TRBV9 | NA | CASSVSLPYPTEETGGRETQYF | TGTGCCAGCAGCGTAAGCCTCCCATACCCGACCGAAGAGACAGGGGGCCGGGAGACCCAGTACTTC
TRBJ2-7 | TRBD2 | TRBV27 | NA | CASSLFGLADPGRNEQYF | TGTGCCAGCAGTTTATTCGGACTAGCGGACCCGGGGAGGAACGAGCAGTACTTC
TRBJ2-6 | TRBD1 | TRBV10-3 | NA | CAISTGTGNVLTF | TGTGCCATCAGTACCGGGACAGGGAACGTCCTGACTTTC
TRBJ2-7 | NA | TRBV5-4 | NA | CASSSPTGNSRREQYF | TGTGCCAGCAGTTCGCCTACAGGGAATTCGCGTCGCGAGCAGTACTTC
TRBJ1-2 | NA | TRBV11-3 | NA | CASSPEALYGYTF | TGTGCCAGCAGCCCAGAGGCTTTATATGGCTACACCTTC
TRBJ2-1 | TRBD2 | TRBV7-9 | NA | CASSSLGSGGGSYNEQFF | TGTGCCAGCAGCTCCCTTGGATCGGGGGGGGGAAGCTACAATGAGCAGTTCTTC
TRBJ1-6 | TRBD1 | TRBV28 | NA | CASRVFLSLGTGPGSPLHF | TGTGCCAGCAGAGTTTTTCTAAGTCTCGGGACAGGTCCCGGTTCACCCCTCCACTTT
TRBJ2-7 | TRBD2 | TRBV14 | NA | CASSQELAGGLYEQYF | TGTGCCAGCAGCCAAGAATTGGCGGGAGGCCTTTACGAGCAGTACTTC
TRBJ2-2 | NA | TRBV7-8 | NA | CASSLITNTGELFF | TGTGCCAGCAGCTTAATTACGAACACCGGGGAGCTGTTTTTT
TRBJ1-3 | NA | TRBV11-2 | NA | CASSLNRVPSGNTIYF | TGTGCCAGCAGCTTAAACAGGGTCCCCTCTGGAAACACCATATATTTT
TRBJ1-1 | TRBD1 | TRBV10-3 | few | CAISPQGALGTEAFF | TGTGCCATCAGTCCACAGGGGGCGCTTGGCACTGAAGCTTTCTTT
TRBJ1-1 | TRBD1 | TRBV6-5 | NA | CASSLRTGANTEAFF | TGTGCCAGCAGTCTTCGGACAGGCGCGAACACTGAAGCTTTCTTT
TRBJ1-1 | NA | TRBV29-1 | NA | CSVDAGSGTEAFF | TGCAGCGTTGACGCAGGGTCGGGCACTGAAGCTTTCTTT
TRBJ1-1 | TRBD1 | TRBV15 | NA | CATSEQGETEAFF | TGTGCCACCAGCGAACAGGGGGAGACTGAAGCTTTCTTT
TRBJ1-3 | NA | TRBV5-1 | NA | CASSLAGTGNTIYF | TGCGCCAGCAGCTTGGCGGGTACTGGAAACACCATATATTTT
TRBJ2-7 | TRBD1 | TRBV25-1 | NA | CASTRTGGYEQYF | TGTGCCAGCACTCGGACAGGGGGCTACGAGCAGTACTTC
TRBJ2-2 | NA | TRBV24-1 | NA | CATSDRTDTNTGELFF | TGTGCCACCAGTGATCGGACAGACACGAACACCGGGGAGCTGTTTTTT
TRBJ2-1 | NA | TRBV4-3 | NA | CASSQDLGRPDYNEQFF | TGCGCCAGCAGCCAAGATTTGGGGCGTCCAGATTACAATGAGCAGTTCTTC
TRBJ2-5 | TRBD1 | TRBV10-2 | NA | CASSEGTGRTQYF | TGCGCCAGCAGTGAGGGGACAGGTCGGACCCAGTACTTC
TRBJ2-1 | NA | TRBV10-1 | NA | CASGSYNEQFF | TGCGCCAGCGGCTCTTACAATGAGCAGTTCTTC
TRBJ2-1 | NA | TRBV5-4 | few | CASSPRGASSEQFF | TGTGCCAGCAGCCCCCGCGGAGCCTCCAGTGAGCAGTTCTTC
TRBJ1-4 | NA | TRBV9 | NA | CASGREGEKLFF | TGTGCCAGCGGCCGGGAGGGTGAAAAACTGTTTTTT
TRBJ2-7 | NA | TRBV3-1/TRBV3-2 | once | CASSLKRSKYEQYF | TGTGCCAGCAGCCTTAAGAGGTCAAAATACGAGCAGTACTTC
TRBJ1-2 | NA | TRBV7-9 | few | CASSPSEGYTF | TGTGCCAGCAGCCCTTCGGAGGGCTACACCTTC
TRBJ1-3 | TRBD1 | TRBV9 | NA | CASSVAGQGGGNTIYF | TGTGCCAGCAGCGTAGCAGGACAGGGGGGTGGAAACACCATATATTTT
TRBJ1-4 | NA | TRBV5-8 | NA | CASSSDSQNEKLFF | TGTGCCAGCAGCTCGGACAGCCAGAATGAAAAACTGTTTTTT
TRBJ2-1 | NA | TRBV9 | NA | CASSVQTLADEQFF | TGTGCCAGCAGCGTACAAACCCTAGCAGATGAGCAGTTCTTC
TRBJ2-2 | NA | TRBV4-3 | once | CASSQESWGGTGELFF | TGCGCCAGCAGCCAAGAGTCTTGGGGAGGCACCGGGGAGCTGTTTTTT
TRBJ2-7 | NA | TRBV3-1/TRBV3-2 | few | CASSTTYYEQYF | TGTGCCAGCAGCACTACGTACTACGAGCAGTACTTC
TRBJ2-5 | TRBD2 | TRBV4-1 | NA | CASSQVGSGVPQETQYF | TGCGCCAGCAGCCAAGTCGGTAGCGGGGTCCCACAAGAGACCCAGTACTTC
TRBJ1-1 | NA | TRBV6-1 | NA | CASSYTVLLNTEAFF | TGTGCCAGCAGCTACACAGTCCTTTTGAACACTGAAGCTTTCTTT
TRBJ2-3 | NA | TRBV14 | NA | CASSLGLTTDTQYF | TGTGCCAGCAGCCTGGGGCTAACCACAGATACGCAGTATTTT
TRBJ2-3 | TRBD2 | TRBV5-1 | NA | CASSLDGLAGGPLSTDTQYF | TGCGCCAGCAGCTTGGACGGACTAGCGGGGGGCCCCCTTAGCACAGATACGCAGTATTTT
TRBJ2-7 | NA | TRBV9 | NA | CASSAGDEAYEQYF | TGTGCCAGCAGCGCAGGGGACGAAGCCTACGAGCAGTACTTC
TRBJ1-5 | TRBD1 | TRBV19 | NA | CASKGQGVANQPQHF | TGTGCCAGTAAGGGACAGGGAGTAGCAAATCAGCCCCAGCATTTT
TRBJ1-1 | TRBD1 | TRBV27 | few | CASTGQGANTEAFF | TGTGCCAGCACGGGACAGGGGGCGAACACTGAAGCTTTCTTT
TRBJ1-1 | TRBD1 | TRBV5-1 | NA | CASSRDRGGTEAFF | TGCGCCAGCAGCAGGGACAGGGGAGGTACTGAAGCTTTCTTT
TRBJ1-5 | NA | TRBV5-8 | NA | CASSLLPRSHQPQHF | TGTGCCAGCAGCTTGCTCCCAAGGAGCCACCAGCCCCAGCATTTT
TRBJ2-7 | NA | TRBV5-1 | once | CASSLVPGPVYEQYF | TGCGCCAGCAGCTTGGTTCCAGGGCCGGTCTACGAGCAGTACTTC